Detailed here is one T cell receptor (beta chain). Treatment indicated: 15 to 20 received Ad26.COV2.S at low or high dose, single or two shots; several received placebo; per-sample allocation not given. Specimen acquisition occurred on day 63 following the initial vaccine or placebo injection. This sample is part of a study of Ad26.COV2.S vaccination and SARS-CoV-2 variants. The data were produced by immunoSEQ multiplex PCR, yet TCRdb's version contains in-frame clones alone and is incomplete. Among about 350,000 clones listed, about nine tenths were seen once. The receptor's source is a person between 18 and 65 years old who received the Ad26.COV2.S COVID-19 vaccine or a placebo. The specimen was peripheral blood, collected in a trial of Ad26.COV2.S vaccine versus placebo.

This chain's CDR3 is CASSLGTGGTYGYTF. CDR3 DNA: TGCGCCAGCAGCCTGGGGACAGGGGGTACCTATGGCTACACCTTC. V and J are TRBV5-1 and TRBJ1-2; 11 nucleotides match TRBD1. The germline gives CDR1 SGHRS, CDR2 YFSETQ. V dropped 4 bases and J dropped 4; count of bases not matched to a gene: 6. The CDR3 runs 15 residues.